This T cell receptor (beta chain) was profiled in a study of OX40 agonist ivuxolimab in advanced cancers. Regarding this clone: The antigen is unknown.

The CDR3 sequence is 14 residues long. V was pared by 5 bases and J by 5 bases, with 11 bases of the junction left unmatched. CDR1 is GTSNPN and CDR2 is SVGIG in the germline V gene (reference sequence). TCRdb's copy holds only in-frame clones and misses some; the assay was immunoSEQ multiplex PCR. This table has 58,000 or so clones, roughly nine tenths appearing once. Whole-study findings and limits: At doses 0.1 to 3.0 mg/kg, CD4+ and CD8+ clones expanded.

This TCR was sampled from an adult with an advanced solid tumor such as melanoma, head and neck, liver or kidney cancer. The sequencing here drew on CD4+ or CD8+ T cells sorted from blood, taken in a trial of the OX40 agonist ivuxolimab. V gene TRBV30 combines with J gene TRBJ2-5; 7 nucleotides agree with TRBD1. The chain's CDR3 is CAWDRQGPSETQYF. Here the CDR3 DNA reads TGTGCCTGGGACCGACAGGGACCGAGCGAGACCCAGTACTTC.